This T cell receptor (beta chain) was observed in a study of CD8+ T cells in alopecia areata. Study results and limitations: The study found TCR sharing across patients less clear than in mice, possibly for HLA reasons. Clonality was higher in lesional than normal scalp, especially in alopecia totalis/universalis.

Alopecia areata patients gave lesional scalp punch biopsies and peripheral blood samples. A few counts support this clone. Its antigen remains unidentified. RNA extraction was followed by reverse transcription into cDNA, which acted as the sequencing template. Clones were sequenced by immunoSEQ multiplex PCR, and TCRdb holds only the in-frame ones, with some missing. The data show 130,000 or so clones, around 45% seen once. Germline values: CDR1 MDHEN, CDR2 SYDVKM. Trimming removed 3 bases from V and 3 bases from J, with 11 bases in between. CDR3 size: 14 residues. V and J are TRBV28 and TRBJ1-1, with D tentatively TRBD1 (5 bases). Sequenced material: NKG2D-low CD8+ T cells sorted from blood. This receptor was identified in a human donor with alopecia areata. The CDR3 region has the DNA TGTGCCAGCAGTTTCAGGGTATCGGACACTGAAGCTTTCTTT. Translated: CASSFRVSDTEAFF.